Detailed here is one T cell receptor beta chain. The antigen remains unidentified. This CDR3 has 15 amino acids. V lost 2 bases, J lost 8 bases, and 8 bases stayed unmatched. From germline, CDR1 is SGHRS and CDR2 YFSETQ. A single record per CDR3 protein comes from TCRdb applying MiXCR to the RT-PCR reads. The data show around 540,000 distinct CDR3 sequences, with about 10% seen just once and about a tenth held by the top ten. This sample is drawn from a study of response to subunit inactivated influenza vaccine. Broader study findings: T cells newly recruited by each seasonal influenza vaccination are few, the authors suggested.

The clonotype originates from a man aged 50-60 years who received an inactivated influenza vaccine. J is TRBJ2-1 and V is TRBV5-1, with 9 bases fitting TRBD1. The specimen comprised PBMCs from blood, sampled on the day of vaccination. CDR3 in DNA: TGCGCCAGCAGCTTCGGGACAGGGCGGTTGGATGAGCAGTTCTTC. Its protein is CASSFGTGRLDEQFF.